The clone carrying this TCR beta chain has just one count. Its antigen remains unidentified. This specimen comes from a study of CD8 T cell repertoires and HIV-1 epitope variants. Study-level information: Separate wells received one of Twenty-five Gag or Nef variant peptides. Enriched T cells were co-cultured with equal numbers of autologous T cell-negative antigen-presenting cells. IL-2, IL-7 and IL-15 were added on days 3 and 7 of approximately 10-day cultures.

Trimming removed 5 bases at V and 5 bases at J, with 24 bases between. Germline-derived CDR1 and CDR2 are SGHTA and FQGNSA. CDR3 size: 17 residues. The protocol was immunoSEQ multiplex PCR, while the TCRdb copy is restricted to in-frame clones and leaves out a portion. The sample consists of approximately 6,300 clones, about 70% of them appearing once. The rearrangement uses TRBV7-2 and TRBJ1-1; D may be TRBD1 (6 bases). The TCR comes from a male donor with HIV. Sequences were obtained from cultured CD8+ T cells derived from PBMCs. CDR3 sequence: CASSPRGMGASRTEAFF. As DNA, the CDR3 is TGTGCCAGCAGCCCCCGGGGGATGGGGGCATCGAGAACTGAAGCTTTCTTT.